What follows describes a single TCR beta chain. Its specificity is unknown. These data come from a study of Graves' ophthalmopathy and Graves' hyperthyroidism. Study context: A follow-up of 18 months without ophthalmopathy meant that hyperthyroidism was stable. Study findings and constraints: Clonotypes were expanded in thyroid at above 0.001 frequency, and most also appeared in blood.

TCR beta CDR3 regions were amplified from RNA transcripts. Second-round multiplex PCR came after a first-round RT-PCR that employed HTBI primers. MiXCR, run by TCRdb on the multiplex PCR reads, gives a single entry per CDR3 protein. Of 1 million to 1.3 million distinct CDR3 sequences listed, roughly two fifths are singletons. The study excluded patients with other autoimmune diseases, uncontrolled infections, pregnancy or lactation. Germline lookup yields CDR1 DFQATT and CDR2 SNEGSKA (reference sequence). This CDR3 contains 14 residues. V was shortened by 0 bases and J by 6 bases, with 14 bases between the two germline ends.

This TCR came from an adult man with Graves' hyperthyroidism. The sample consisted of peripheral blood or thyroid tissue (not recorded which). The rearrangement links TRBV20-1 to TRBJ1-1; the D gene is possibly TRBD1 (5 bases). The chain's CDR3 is CSARDFGTKAEAFF. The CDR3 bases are TGCAGTGCTAGAGATTTCGGGACGAAGGCTGAAGCTTTCTTT.